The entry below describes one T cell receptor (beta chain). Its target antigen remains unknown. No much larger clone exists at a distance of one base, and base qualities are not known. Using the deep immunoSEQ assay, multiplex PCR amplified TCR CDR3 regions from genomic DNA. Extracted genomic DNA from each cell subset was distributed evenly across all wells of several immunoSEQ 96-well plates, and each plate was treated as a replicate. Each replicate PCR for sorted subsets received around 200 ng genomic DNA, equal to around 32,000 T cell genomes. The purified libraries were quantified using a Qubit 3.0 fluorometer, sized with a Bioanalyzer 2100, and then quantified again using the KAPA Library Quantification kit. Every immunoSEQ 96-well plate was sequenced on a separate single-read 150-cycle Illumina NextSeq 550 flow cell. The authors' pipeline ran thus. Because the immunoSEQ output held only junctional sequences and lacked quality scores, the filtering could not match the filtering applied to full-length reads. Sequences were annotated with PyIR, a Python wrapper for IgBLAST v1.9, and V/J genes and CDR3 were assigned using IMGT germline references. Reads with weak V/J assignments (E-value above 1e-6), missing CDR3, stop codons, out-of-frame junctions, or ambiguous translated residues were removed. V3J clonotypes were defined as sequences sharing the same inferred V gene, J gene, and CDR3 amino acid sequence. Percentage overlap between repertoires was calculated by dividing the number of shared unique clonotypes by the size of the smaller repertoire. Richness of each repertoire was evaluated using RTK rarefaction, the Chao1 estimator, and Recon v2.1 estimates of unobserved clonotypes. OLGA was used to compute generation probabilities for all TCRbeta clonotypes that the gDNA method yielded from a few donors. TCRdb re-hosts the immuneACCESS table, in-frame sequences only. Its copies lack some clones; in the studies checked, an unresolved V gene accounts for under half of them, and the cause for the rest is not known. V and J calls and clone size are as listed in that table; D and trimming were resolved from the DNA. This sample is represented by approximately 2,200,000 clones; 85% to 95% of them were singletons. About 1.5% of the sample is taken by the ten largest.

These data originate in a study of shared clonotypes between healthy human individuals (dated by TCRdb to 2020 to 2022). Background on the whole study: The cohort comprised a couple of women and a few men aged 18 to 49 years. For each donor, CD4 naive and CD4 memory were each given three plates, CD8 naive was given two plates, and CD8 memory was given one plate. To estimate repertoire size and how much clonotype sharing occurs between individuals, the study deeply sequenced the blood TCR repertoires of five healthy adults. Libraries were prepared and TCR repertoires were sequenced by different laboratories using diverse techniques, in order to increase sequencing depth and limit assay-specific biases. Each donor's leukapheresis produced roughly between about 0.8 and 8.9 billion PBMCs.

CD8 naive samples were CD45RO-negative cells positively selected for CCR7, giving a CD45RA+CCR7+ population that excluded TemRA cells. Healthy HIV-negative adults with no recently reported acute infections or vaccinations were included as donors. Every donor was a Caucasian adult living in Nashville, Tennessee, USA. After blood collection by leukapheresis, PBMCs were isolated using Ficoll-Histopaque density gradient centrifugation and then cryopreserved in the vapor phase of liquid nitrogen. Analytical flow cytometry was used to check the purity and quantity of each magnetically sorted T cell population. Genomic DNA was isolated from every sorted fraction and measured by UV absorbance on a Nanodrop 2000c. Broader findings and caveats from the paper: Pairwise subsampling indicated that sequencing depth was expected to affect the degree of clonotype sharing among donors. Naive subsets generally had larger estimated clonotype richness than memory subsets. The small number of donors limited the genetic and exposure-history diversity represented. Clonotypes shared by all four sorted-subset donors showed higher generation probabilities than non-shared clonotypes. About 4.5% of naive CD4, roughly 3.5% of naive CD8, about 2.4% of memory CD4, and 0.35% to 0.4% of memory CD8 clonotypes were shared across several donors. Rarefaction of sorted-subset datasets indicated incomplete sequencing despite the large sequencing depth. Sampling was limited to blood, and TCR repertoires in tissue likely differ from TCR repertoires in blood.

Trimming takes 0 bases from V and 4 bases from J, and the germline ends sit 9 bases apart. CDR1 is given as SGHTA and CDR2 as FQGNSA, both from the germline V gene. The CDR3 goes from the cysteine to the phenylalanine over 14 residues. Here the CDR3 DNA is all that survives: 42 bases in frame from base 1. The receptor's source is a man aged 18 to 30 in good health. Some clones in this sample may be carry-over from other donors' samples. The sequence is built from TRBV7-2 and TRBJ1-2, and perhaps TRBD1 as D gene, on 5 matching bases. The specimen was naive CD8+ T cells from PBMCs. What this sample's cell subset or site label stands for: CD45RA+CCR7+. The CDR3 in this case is CASSLAYDSYGYTF. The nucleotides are TGTGCCAGCAGCTTAGCTTACGACAGCTATGGCTACACCTTC. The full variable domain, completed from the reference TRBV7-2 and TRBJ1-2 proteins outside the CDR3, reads GAGVSQSPSNKVTEKGKDVELRCDPISGHTALYWYRQSLGQGLEFLIYFQGNSAPDKSGLPSDRFSAERTGGSVSTLTIQRTQQEDSAVYLCASSLAYDSYGYTFGSGTRLTVV.